The T cell receptor (beta chain) described here comes from a study of blood T cell repertoires in COVID-19. The ends lost 3 bases at V and 3 bases at J; junction bases unmatched: 5. This CDR3 is built from 15 residues. Per the germline V gene, CDR1 is SGHRS and CDR2 is YFSETQ. Profiling relied on immunoSEQ multiplex PCR, and the TCRdb table lists in-frame clones only, not all of them. The top ten hold more than 0.75% of the sample, which has a few hundred thousand clones, about 85% seen once. The chain combines TRBV5-1 with TRBJ1-1; 10 bases map to TRBD1. Material for sequencing was peripheral blood. This TCR came from a man between 35 and 55 years old with acute or convalescent COVID-19. DNA for the CDR3: TGCGCCAGCAGCTCCTCGGGGACAGGGGACACTGAAGCTTTCTTT. As protein: CASSSSGTGDTEAFF. Filled out from reference TRBV5-1 and TRBJ1-1, the complete variable domain reads KAGVTQTPRYLIKTRGQQVTLSCSPISGHRSVSWYQQTPGQGLQFLFEYFSETQRNKGNFPGRFSGRQFSNSRSEMNVSTLELGDSALYLCASSSSGTGDTEAFFGQGTRLTVV.